This record covers a single T cell receptor (beta chain). Its antigen is unknown. These data are taken from a study of blood T cells in healthy people across ages. General study points: Compared with aged donors, long-lived donors showed fewer expanded clones, suggesting selection.

Researchers isolated at least 7 million PBMCs per sample. A minimum of 5 micrograms of total RNA was extracted per sample. The CDR3 covers 13 residues. Germline CDR1 reads DFQATT; CDR2 reads SNEGSKA (reference sequence). Trimming left V 5 bases short and J 2 bases short, with 10 bases between. A second PCR of about 7 to 12 cycles used a sample-barcoded 5' primer and a J-beta primer mix. TCRdb itself ran the 5' RACE reads through MiXCR, one entry per CDR3 protein. The data show roughly 1.4 million distinct CDR3 sequences, approximately 59% seen once. The sequencing sample was made of blood. The chain combines TRBV20-1 with TRBJ2-1; D unclear. The receptor's source is a man younger than 35 in good health. The CDR3: CSAARPTYNEQFF. The CDR3 nucleotides read TGCAGTGCTGCAAGGCCGACCTACAATGAGCAGTTCTTC.